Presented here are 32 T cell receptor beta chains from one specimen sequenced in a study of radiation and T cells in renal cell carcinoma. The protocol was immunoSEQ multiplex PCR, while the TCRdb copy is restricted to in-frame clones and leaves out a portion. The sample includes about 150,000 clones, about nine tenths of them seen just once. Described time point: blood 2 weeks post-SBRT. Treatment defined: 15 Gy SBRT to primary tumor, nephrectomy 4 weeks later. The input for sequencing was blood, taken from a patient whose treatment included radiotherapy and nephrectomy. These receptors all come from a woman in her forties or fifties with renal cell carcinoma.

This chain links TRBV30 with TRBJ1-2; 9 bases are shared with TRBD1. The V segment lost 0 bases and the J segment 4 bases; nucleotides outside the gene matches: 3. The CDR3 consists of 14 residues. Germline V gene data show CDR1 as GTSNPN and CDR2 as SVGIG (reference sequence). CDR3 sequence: CAWSVQGAGYGYTF. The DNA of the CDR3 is TGTGCCTGGAGTGTACAGGGGGCGGGCTATGGCTACACCTTC.

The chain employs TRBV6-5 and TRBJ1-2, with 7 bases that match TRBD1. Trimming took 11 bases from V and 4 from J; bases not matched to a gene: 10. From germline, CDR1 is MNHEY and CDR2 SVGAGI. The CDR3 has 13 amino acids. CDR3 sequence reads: CAGTKGAGYGYTF. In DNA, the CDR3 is TGTGCCGGCACGAAGGGGGCTGGCTATGGCTACACCTTC.

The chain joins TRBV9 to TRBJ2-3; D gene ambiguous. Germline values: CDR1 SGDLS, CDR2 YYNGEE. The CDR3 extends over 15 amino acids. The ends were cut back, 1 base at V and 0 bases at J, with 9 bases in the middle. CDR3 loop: CASSVRLGSTDTQYF. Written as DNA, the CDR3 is TGTGCCAGCAGCGTACGCCTAGGAAGCACAGATACGCAGTATTTT.

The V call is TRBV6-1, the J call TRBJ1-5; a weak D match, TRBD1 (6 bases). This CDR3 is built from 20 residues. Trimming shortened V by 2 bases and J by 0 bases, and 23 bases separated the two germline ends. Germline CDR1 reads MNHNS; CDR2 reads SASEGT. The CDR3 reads CASSEFMLRGAPYSNQPQHF. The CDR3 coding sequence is TGTGCCAGCAGTGAATTCATGTTGAGGGGGGCGCCCTATAGCAATCAGCCCCAGCATTTT.

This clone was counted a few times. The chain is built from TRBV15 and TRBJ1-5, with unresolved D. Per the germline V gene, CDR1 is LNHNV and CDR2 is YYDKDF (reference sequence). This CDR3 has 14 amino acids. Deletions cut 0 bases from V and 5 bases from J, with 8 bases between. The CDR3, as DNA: TGTGCCACCAGCAGAGATCTCTCCGATCAGCCCCAGCATTTT. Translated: CATSRDLSDQPQHF.

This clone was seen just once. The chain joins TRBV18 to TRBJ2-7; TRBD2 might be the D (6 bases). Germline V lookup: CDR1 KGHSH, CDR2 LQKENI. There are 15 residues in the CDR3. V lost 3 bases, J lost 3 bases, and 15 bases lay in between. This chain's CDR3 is CASSPGGAPDYEQYF. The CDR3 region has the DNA TGTGCCAGCTCACCGGGCGGGGCCCCCGACTACGAGCAGTACTTC.

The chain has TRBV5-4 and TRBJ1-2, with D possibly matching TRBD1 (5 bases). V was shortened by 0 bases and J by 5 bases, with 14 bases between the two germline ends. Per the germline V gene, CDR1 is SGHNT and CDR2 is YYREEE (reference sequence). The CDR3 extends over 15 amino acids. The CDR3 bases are TGTGCCAGCAGCTTGGAACGGTTAGAGGGGTATGGCTACACCTTC. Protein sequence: CASSLERLEGYGYTF.

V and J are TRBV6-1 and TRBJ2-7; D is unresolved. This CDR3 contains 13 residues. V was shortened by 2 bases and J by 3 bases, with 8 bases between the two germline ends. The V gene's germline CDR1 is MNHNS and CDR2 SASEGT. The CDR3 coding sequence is TGTGCCAGCAGTGAACTGAGCCTCTACGAGCAGTACTTC. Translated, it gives CASSELSLYEQYF.

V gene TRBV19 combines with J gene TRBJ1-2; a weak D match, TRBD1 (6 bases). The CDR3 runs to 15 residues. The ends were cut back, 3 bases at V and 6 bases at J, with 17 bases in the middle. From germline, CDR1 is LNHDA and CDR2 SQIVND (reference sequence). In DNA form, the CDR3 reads TGTGCCAGTAGTATCGGATTGGGGGCTCAAAATGGCTACACCTTC. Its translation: CASSIGLGAQNGYTF.

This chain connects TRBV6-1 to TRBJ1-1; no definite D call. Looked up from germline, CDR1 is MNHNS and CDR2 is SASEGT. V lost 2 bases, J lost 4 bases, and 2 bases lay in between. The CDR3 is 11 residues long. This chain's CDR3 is CASSEITEAFF. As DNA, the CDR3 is TGTGCCAGCAGTGAAATCACTGAAGCTTTCTTT.

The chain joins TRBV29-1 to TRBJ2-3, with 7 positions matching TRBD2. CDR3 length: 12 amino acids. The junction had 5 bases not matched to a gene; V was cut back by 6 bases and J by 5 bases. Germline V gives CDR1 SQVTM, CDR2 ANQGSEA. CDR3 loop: CSVDGGRDTQYF. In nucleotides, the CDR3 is TGCAGCGTGGACGGGGGGAGAGATACGCAGTATTTT.

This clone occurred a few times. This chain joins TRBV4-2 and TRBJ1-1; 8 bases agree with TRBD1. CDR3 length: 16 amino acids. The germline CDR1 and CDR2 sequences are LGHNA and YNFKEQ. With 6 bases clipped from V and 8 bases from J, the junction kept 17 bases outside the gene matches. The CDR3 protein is CASRLTSATGVHEAFF. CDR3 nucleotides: TGTGCCAGCAGACTCACCTCGGCGACAGGGGTCCACGAAGCTTTCTTT.

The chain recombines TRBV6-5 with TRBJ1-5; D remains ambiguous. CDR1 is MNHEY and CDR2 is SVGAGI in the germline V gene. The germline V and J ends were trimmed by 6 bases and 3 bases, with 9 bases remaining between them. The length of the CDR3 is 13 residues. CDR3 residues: CASSRRLNQPQHF. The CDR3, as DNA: TGTGCCAGCAGCCGACGGCTCAATCAGCCCCAGCATTTT.

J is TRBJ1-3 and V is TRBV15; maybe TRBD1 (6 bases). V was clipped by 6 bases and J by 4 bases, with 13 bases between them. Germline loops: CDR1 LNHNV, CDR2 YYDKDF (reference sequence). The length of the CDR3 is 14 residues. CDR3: CATREPGEGNTIYF. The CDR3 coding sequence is TGTGCCACCAGGGAGCCAGGGGAAGGAAACACCATATATTTT.

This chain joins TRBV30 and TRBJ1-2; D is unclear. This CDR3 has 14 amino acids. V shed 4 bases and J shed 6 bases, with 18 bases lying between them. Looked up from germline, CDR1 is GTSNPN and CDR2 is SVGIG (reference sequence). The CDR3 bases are TGTGCCTGGACCACAACCGGAGAAACGGATGGCTACACCTTC. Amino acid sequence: CAWTTTGETDGYTF. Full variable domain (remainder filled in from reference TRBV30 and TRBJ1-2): SQTIHQWPATLVQPVGSPLSLECTVEGTSNPNLYWYRQAAGRGLQLLFYSVGIGQISSEVPQNLSASRPQDRQFILSSKKLLLSDSGFYLCAWTTTGETDGYTFGSGTRLTVV.

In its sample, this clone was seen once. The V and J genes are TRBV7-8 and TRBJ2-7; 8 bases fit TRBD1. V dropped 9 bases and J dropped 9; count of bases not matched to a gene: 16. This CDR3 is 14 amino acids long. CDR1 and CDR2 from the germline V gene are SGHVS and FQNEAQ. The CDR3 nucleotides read TGTGCCAGTGGAGACAGGGGAAACCTAGTGGGGCAGTACTTC. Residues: CASGDRGNLVGQYF.

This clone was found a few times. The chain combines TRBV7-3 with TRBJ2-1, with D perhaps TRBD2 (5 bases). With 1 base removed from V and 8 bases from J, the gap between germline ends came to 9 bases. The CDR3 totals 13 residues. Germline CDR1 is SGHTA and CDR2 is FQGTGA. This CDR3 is CASSLRASHEQFF. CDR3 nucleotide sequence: TGTGCCAGCAGCTTAAGGGCTAGCCATGAGCAGTTCTTC. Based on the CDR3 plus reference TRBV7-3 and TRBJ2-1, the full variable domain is GAGVSQTPSNKVTEKGKYVELRCDPISGHTALYWYRQSLGQGPEFLIYFQGTGAADDSGLPNDRFFAVRPEGSVSTLKIQRTERGDSAVYLCASSLRASHEQFFGPGTRLTVL.

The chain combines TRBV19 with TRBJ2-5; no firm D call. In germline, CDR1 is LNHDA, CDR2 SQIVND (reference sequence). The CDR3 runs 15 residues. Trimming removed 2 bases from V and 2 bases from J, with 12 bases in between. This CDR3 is CASSISPGEQETQYF. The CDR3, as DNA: TGTGCCAGTAGTATAAGCCCGGGTGAGCAAGAGACCCAGTACTTC.

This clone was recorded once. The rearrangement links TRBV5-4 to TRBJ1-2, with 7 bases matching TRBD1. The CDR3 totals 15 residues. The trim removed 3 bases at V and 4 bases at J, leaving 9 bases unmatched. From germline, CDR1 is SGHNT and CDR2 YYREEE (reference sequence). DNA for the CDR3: TGTGCCAGCAGCTCGTTCGGAGGGGGCGTCTATGGCTACACCTTC. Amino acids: CASSSFGGGVYGYTF.

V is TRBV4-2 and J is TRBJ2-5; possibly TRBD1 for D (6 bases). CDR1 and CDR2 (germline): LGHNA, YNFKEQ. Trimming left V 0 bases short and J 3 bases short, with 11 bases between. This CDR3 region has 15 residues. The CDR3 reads CASSQDSRGEETQYF. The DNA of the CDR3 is TGTGCCAGCAGCCAAGATTCCAGGGGTGAAGAGACCCAGTACTTC.

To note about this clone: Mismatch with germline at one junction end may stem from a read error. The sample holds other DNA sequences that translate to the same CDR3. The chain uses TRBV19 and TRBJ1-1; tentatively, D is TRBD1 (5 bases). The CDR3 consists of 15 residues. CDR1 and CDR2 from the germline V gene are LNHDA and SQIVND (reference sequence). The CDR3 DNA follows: TGTGCCAGTAGTATGGGACGACTGATGAACACTGAAGCTTTTTTT. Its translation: CASSMGRLMNTEAFF.

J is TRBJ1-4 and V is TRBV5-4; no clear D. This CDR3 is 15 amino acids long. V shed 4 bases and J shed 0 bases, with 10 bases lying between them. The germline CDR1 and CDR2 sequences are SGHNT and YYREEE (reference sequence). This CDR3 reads CASSPDSATNEKLFF. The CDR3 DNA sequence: TGTGCCAGCAGCCCGGATTCCGCAACTAATGAAAAACTGTTTTTT.

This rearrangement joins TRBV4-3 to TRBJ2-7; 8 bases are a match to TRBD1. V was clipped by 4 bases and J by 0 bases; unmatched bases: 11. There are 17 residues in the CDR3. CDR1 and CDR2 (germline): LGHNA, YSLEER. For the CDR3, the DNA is TGCGCCAGCAGCCTACACCTCTGGACAGGGAACTCCTACGAGCAGTACTTC. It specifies CASSLHLWTGNSYEQYF.

CDR3 region: CASSLDGKMQPQHF. The CDR3 DNA reads TGTGCCAGCAGCTTGGACGGGAAAATGCAGCCCCAGCATTTT. The V gene is TRBV5-6, the J gene TRBJ1-5; D gene uncertain. The length of the CDR3 is 14 residues. V was shortened by 0 bases and J by 7 bases, with 11 bases between the two germline ends. Germline V gives CDR1 SGHDT, CDR2 YYEEEE.

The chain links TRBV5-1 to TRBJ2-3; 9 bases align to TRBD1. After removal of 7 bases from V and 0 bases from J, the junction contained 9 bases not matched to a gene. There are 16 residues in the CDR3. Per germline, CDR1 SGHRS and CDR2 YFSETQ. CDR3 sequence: CASEVTGGRSTDTQYF. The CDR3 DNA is TGCGCCAGCGAGGTAACAGGGGGCCGGAGCACAGATACGCAGTATTTT.

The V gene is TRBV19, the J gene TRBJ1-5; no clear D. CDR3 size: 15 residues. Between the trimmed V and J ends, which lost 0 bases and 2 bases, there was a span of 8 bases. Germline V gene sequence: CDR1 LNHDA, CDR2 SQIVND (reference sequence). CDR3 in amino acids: CASSIEGRGNQPQHF. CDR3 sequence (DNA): TGTGCCAGTAGTATAGAGGGTAGGGGCAATCAGCCCCAGCATTTT. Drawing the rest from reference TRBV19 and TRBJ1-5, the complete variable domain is DGGITQSPKYLFRKEGQNVTLSCEQNLNHDAMYWYRQDPGQGLRLIYYSQIVNDFQKGDIAEGYSVSREKKESFPLTVTSAQKNPTAFYLCASSIEGRGNQPQHFGDGTRLSIL.

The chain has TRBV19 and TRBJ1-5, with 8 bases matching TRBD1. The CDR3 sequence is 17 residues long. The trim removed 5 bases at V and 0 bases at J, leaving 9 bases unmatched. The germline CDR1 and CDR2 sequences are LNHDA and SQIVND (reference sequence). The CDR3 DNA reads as TGTGCCAGTAGTTCCCCGACAGGGGCCTATAGCAATCAGCCCCAGCATTTT. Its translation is CASSSPTGAYSNQPQHF.

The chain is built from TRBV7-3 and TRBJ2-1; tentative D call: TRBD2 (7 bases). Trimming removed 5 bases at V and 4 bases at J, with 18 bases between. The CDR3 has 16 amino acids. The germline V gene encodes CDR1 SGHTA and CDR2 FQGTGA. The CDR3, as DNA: TGTGCCAGCAGCATCCCCCGCGGGGGCCGGTACAATGAGCAGTTCTTC. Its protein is CASSIPRGGRYNEQFF.

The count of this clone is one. The CDR3 DNA reads TGTGCCAGCAGGCCCAACGGGGGGGGATCAGAGCAGTACTTC. Its protein is CASRPNGGGSEQYF. The chain has TRBV7-2 and TRBJ2-7; TRBD2 matches 8 bases. After removal of 6 bases from V and 7 bases from J, the junction contained 11 bases not matched to a gene. Germline values: CDR1 SGHTA, CDR2 FQGNSA. This CDR3 spans 14 amino acids. Based on the CDR3 plus reference TRBV7-2 and TRBJ2-7, the full variable domain is GAGVSQSPSNKVTEKGKDVELRCDPISGHTALYWYRQSLGQGLEFLIYFQGNSAPDKSGLPSDRFSAERTGGSVSTLTIQRTQQEDSAVYLCASRPNGGGSEQYFGPGTRLTVT.

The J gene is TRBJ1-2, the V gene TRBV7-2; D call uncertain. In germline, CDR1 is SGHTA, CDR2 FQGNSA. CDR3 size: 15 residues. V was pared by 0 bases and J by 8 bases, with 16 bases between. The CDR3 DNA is TGTGCCAGCAGCTTAGCCCCCGGACTGGCCGGAGGCTACACCTTC. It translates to CASSLAPGLAGGYTF. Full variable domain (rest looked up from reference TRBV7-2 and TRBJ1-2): GAGVSQSPSNKVTEKGKDVELRCDPISGHTALYWYRQSLGQGLEFLIYFQGNSAPDKSGLPSDRFSAERTGGSVSTLTIQRTQQEDSAVYLCASSLAPGLAGGYTFGSGTRLTVV.

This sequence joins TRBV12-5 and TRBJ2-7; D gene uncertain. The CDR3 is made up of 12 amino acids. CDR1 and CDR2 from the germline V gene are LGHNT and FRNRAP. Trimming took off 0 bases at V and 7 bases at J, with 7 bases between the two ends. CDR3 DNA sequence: TGTGCTAGTGGTTTGGTACGGTCTGAGCAGTACTTC. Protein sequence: CASGLVRSEQYF.

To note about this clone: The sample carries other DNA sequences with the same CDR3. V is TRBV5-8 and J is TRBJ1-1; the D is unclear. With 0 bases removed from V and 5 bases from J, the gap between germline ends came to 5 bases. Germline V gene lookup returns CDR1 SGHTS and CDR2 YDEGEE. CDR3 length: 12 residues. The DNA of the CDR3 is TGTGCCAGCAGCTTGGTCAGGACTGAAGCTTTCTTT. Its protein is CASSLVRTEAFF.